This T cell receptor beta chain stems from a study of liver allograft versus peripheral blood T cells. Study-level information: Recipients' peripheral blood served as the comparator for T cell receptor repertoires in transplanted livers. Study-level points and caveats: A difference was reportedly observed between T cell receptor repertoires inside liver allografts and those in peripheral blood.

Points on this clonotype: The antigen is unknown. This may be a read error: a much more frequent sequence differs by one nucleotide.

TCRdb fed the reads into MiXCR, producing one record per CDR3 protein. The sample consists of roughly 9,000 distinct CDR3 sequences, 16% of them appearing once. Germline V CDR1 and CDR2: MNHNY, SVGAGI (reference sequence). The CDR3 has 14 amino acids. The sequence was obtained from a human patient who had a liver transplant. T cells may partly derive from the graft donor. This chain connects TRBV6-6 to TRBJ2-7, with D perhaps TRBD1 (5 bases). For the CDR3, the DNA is TGTGCCAGCGGTTACTTACAGGAATCCTACGAGCAGTACTTC. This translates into CASGYLQESYEQYF.